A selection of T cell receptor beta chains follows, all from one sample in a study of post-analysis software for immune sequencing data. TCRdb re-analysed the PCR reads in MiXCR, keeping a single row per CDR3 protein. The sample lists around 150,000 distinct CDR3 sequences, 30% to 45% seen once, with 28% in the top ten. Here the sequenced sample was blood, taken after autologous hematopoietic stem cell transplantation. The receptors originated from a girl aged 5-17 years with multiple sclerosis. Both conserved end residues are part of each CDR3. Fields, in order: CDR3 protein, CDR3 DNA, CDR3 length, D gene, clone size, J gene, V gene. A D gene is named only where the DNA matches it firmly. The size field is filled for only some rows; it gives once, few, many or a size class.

CDR3aa: CAIGLAGNYETQYF
CDR3nt: TGTGCCATCGGACTAGCGGGAAATTATGAGACCCAGTACTTC
len: 14
d_gene: TRBD2
abundance: -
j_gene: TRBJ2-5
v_gene: TRBV25-1

CDR3aa: CSASRGQGLENTEAFF
CDR3nt: TGCAGTGCTAGTAGGGGGCAGGGGTTGGAGAACACTGAAGCTTTCTTT
len: 16
d_gene: TRBD1
abundance: few
j_gene: TRBJ1-1
v_gene: TRBV20-1

CDR3aa: CASSQEGGTGTYEQYF
CDR3nt: TGCGCCAGCAGCCAAGAAGGGGGGACAGGGACCTACGAGCAGTACTTC
len: 16
d_gene: TRBD1
abundance: few
j_gene: TRBJ2-7
v_gene: TRBV4-1

CDR3aa: CATRPGLPAQNIQYF
CDR3nt: TGTGCCACCAGACCGGGACTCCCGGCCCAAAACATTCAGTACTTC
len: 15
d_gene: -
abundance: -
j_gene: TRBJ2-4
v_gene: TRBV15

CDR3aa: CASSESAVRGEYF
CDR3nt: TGTGCCAGCAGTGAATCCGCAGTCCGCGGCGAGTACTTC
len: 13
d_gene: -
abundance: -
j_gene: TRBJ2-7
v_gene: TRBV6-1

CDR3aa: CATSDRGVAGAGDTQYF
CDR3nt: TGTGCCACCAGTGACCGCGGGGTAGCGGGAGCGGGGGATACGCAGTATTTT
len: 17
d_gene: TRBD2
abundance: few
j_gene: TRBJ2-3
v_gene: TRBV24-1

CDR3aa: CASRGVWDSSYNEQFF
CDR3nt: TGTGCCAGCAGGGGGGTGTGGGACAGCTCCTACAATGAGCAGTTCTTC
len: 16
d_gene: TRBD1
abundance: few
j_gene: TRBJ2-1
v_gene: TRBV28

CDR3aa: CSARDGIAGGTTQYF
CDR3nt: TGCAGTGCTAGAGATGGGATAGCGGGAGGAACCACGCAGTATTTT
len: 15
d_gene: TRBD2
abundance: -
j_gene: TRBJ2-3
v_gene: TRBV20-1

CDR3aa: CSAKREARYEQYF
CDR3nt: TGCAGTGCTAAGAGGGAGGCCCGCTACGAGCAGTACTTC
len: 13
d_gene: -
abundance: -
j_gene: TRBJ2-7
v_gene: TRBV20-1

CDR3aa: CASSLVGGPSPYEQYF
CDR3nt: TGTGCCAGCAGCTTAGTTGGGGGACCCTCTCCCTACGAGCAGTACTTC
len: 16
d_gene: -
abundance: few
j_gene: TRBJ2-7
v_gene: TRBV7-8

CDR3aa: CSAELFGLSPSYEQYF
CDR3nt: TGCAGTGCTGAACTCTTCGGACTGTCCCCCTCCTACGAGCAGTACTTC
len: 16
d_gene: -
abundance: -
j_gene: TRBJ2-7
v_gene: TRBV20-1

CDR3aa: CSAQRTSYNEQFF
CDR3nt: TGCAGTGCCCAGCGGACCTCCTACAATGAGCAGTTCTTC
len: 13
d_gene: -
abundance: few
j_gene: TRBJ2-1
v_gene: TRBV20-1

CDR3aa: CATRRGSSYNEQFF
CDR3nt: TGTGCCACCAGGCGCGGGAGCTCCTACAATGAGCAGTTCTTC
len: 14
d_gene: TRBD2
abundance: few
j_gene: TRBJ2-1
v_gene: TRBV15

CDR3aa: CASSRGTSGYEQYF
CDR3nt: TGTGCCAGCAGCCGCGGGACTAGCGGCTACGAGCAGTACTTC
len: 14
d_gene: TRBD2
abundance: -
j_gene: TRBJ2-7
v_gene: TRBV7-2

CDR3aa: CASSEAGGTGLGYTF
CDR3nt: TGTGCCAGCAGTGAAGCCGGCGGGACAGGCCTTGGCTACACCTTC
len: 15
d_gene: TRBD1
abundance: -
j_gene: TRBJ1-2
v_gene: TRBV6-1

CDR3aa: CASSPPFAFRSYNEQFF
CDR3nt: TGTGCCAGCAGCCCCCCCTTTGCGTTTCGGTCCTACAATGAGCAGTTCTTC
len: 17
d_gene: -
abundance: -
j_gene: TRBJ2-1
v_gene: TRBV7-9

CDR3aa: CASSPPSRRPNTEAFF
CDR3nt: TGTGCCAGCTCACCCCCATCACGGAGGCCGAACACTGAAGCTTTCTTT
len: 16
d_gene: -
abundance: -
j_gene: TRBJ1-1
v_gene: TRBV18

CDR3aa: CASSPGQGPSNEKLFF
CDR3nt: TGTGCCAGCTCACCGGGACAGGGGCCGTCTAATGAAAAACTGTTTTTT
len: 16
d_gene: TRBD1
abundance: few
j_gene: TRBJ1-4
v_gene: TRBV18

CDR3aa: CASSQVLAGGPQYF
CDR3nt: TGCGCCAGCAGCCAAGTTCTAGCGGGAGGGCCCCAGTACTTC
len: 14
d_gene: TRBD2
abundance: few
j_gene: TRBJ2-5
v_gene: TRBV4-1

CDR3aa: CASSSRGVQYF
CDR3nt: TGTGCCAGCAGCTCCCGTGGAGTGCAGTACTTC
len: 11
d_gene: -
abundance: -
j_gene: TRBJ2-4
v_gene: TRBV7-8

CDR3aa: CSVLISGNTEAFF
CDR3nt: TGCAGCGTTCTAATATCGGGTAACACTGAAGCTTTCTTT
len: 13
d_gene: -
abundance: few
j_gene: TRBJ1-1
v_gene: TRBV29-1

CDR3aa: CASKGSGSTDTQYF
CDR3nt: TGTGCCAGCAAGGGAAGCGGGAGTACAGATACGCAGTATTTT
len: 14
d_gene: TRBD2
abundance: medium-sized
j_gene: TRBJ2-3
v_gene: TRBV2

CDR3aa: CATSDSGLSGANVLTF
CDR3nt: TGTGCCACCAGTGATTCTGGTTTATCTGGGGCCAACGTCCTGACTTTC
len: 16
d_gene: -
abundance: -
j_gene: TRBJ2-6
v_gene: TRBV24-1